This entry is about one T cell receptor beta chain. Its antigen is unknown. Naive CD8 cells lacked CD45RO and underwent positive selection for CCR7, leaving out terminally differentiated effector memory CD45RA+ cells. Clones were sequenced by immunoSEQ multiplex PCR, and TCRdb holds only the in-frame ones, with some missing. The sample shows 550,000 to 650,000 clones, approximately 96% of them seen only once. The data were taken from a study of shared clonotypes between healthy human individuals. Study as a whole: Per donor, three plates held CD4 naive cells, three held CD4 memory, two held CD8 naive and one held CD8 memory. Study-level points and caveats: Sorted-subset sequencing was shown by rarefaction to be incomplete despite large depth. Larger estimated richness was generally seen in naive subsets than in memory subsets.

The ends were cut back, 4 bases at V and 5 bases at J, with 15 bases in the middle. The CDR3 has 15 residues. Per germline, CDR1 SGHAT and CDR2 FQNNGV. The source of this sequence is a woman younger than 45 in good health. The J gene is TRBJ2-1, the V gene TRBV11-2, with D perhaps matching TRBD1 or TRBD2 (5 bases each). The sample consisted of naive CD8+ T cells sorted from blood. CDR3 bases: TGTGCCAGCAGCTCACCGGGACGGACGGACAATGAGCAGTTCTTC. It yields the protein CASSSPGRTDNEQFF.